This TCR beta chain was recorded in a study of cytotoxic CD8 clonotypes in ibrutinib-treated CLL. Only in-frame clones appear in the TCRdb table, and some are missing; sequencing was by immunoSEQ multiplex PCR. The sample shows about 50,000 clones, 50% to 65% of them seen only once. The V gene's germline CDR1 is MNHEY and CDR2 SVGAGI. This CDR3 region has 15 residues. The J segment lost 4 bases and the V segment lost 4 bases, leaving 9 bases of the junction unmatched. The table lists this clone with a few counts. The clonotype was recovered from a human donor with chronic lymphocytic leukemia. This sample comprised PBMCs, obtained at disease progression, from a patient treated with ibrutinib. V gene TRBV6-5 combines with J gene TRBJ1-2; 7 bases are a match to TRBD1. The chain's CDR3 is CASSSPGGTSYGYTF. The CDR3, as DNA: TGTGCCAGCAGTTCCCCAGGGGGGACGTCCTATGGCTACACCTTC.